This is a list of T cell receptor beta chains from one sample in a study of identical twins. TCRdb fed the 5' RACE reads into MiXCR, producing one record per CDR3 protein. The data show 140,000 to 150,000 distinct CDR3 sequences, with approximately 3.5% seen just once and 7% to 10% held by the top ten. Sample: memory T cells sorted from blood. The origin of the receptors is a man in his late teens or twenties in good health. Both conserved end residues are part of each CDR3. The D gene is left open where the match is weak. The size entry is marked missing in some rows and otherwise reads once, few, many or a size class.

>TRBD2|many|TRBJ2-3|TRBV2
TGTGCCAGCAGTGAAATGGAAGCGGGAGCAAAAGATACGCAGTATTTT
CASSEMEAGAKDTQYF
>.|many|TRBJ1-1|TRBV4-2
TGTGCCAGCAGCCAAGGGGGGCGCATGAACACTGAAGCTTTCTTT
CASSQGGRMNTEAFF
>.|many|TRBJ2-7|TRBV6-5
TGTGCCAGCAGTTACTCGGCAAAACGCTACGAGCAGTACTTC
CASSYSAKRYEQYF
>TRBD1|few|TRBJ2-7|TRBV16
TGTGCCAGCAGCCTAGGGGGCACAGAGCAGTACTTC
CASSLGGTEQYF
>.|few|TRBJ2-1|TRBV20-1
TGCAGTGCTACCCGTGATGGGGCGGCGGTGAATGAGCAGTTCTTC
CSATRDGAAVNEQFF
>TRBD2|many|TRBJ2-7|TRBV7-2
TGTGCCAGCAGCCCAACTAGCGGGAACTCCTACGAGCAGTACTTC
CASSPTSGNSYEQYF
>.|many|TRBJ2-3|TRBV5-1
TGCGCCAGCAGCCCCCATCGGGCAGGGGTGGCAGATACGCAGTATTTT
CASSPHRAGVADTQYF
>TRBD2|many|TRBJ2-7|TRBV28
TGTGCCAGCAGAGGGACTAGCGGGAGGACTTACTACGAGCAGTACTTC
CASRGTSGRTYYEQYF
>.|many|TRBJ2-7|TRBV11-1
TGTGCCAGCAGCCAATGGGGGAGCTCCTACGAGCAGTACTTC
CASSQWGSSYEQYF
>.|many|TRBJ2-1|TRBV10-3
TGTGCCATCAGGGACTCCTACAATGAGCAGTTCTTC
CAIRDSYNEQFF
>TRBD2|many|TRBJ2-1|TRBV7-6
TGTGCCAGCAGCTTACGCGGGAGCGACGAGCAGTTCTTC
CASSLRGSDEQFF
>.|many|TRBJ2-5|TRBV14
TGTGCCAGCAGCCAAGGTAGTGCTGGCCAAGAGACCCAGTACTTC
CASSQGSAGQETQYF
>TRBD1|.|TRBJ1-2|TRBV20-1
TGCAGTGCTAGGGGGGAACAGGGGTCCGTCTTCGGCTACACCTTC
CSARGEQGSVFGYTF
>TRBD2|few|TRBJ2-1|TRBV5-1
TGCGCCAGCAGCTTGGGGACTAGCGGGAGGGCCGGGCAGTTCTTC
CASSLGTSGRAGQFF
>.|many|TRBJ1-5|TRBV28
TGTGCCAGCAGTTCCACAGGTTCCGATTATAGCAATCAGCCCCAGCATTTT
CASSSTGSDYSNQPQHF
>TRBD2|many|TRBJ2-7|TRBV20-1
TGCAGTGCTAGGAGGGAGGGCCTTGAGCAGTACTTC
CSARREGLEQYF
>.|few|TRBJ1-1|TRBV2
TGTGCCAGCAGTAGGAGGACAGCGAACACTGAAGCTTTCTTT
CASSRRTANTEAFF
>.|many|TRBJ2-1|TRBV27
TGTGCCAGCAGCCTTACCCATTTAGAGTCCTACAATGAGCAGTTCTTC
CASSLTHLESYNEQFF
>TRBD2|.|TRBJ2-3|TRBV3-1
TGTGCCAGCAGCCTTTATGGACTAGCGGGAGGGCCGGGTACGCAGTATTTT
CASSLYGLAGGPGTQYF
>TRBD1|many|TRBJ1-1|TRBV20-1
TGCAGTCCGGCCGTCGCAGGGGGGAACACTGAAGCTTTCTTT
CSPAVAGGNTEAFF
>.|many|TRBJ2-1|TRBV11-2
TGTGCCAGCAGCTTAAGAGGGGCAGACTGGGCCAATGAGCAGTTCTTC
CASSLRGADWANEQFF
>.|many|TRBJ2-5|TRBV29-1
TGCAGCGTCGCCCAGGGCGGGGGCGAATTGGCCCAGTACTTC
CSVAQGGGELAQYF
>.|many|TRBJ2-2|TRBV12-3/TRBV12-4
TGTGCCAGCAGTTTGGGGCAGGGAGAACCTCAGTCACGGGAGCTGTTTTTT
CASSLGQGEPQSRELFF
>TRBD2|few|TRBJ2-1|TRBV5-4
TGTGCCAGCAGCGCCGCCGGGACTAGATTCTCGGGTGAGCAGTTCTTC
CASSAAGTRFSGEQFF
>.|many|TRBJ2-6|TRBV13
TGTGCCAGCAGCTTTGCGATCTGGGGGTCTGGGGCCAACGTCCTGACTTTC
CASSFAIWGSGANVLTF
>.|many|TRBJ2-5|TRBV20-1
TGCAGTGCTAGTGAGGGGGTAGAGACCCAGTACTTC
CSASEGVETQYF
>.|many|TRBJ1-2|TRBV3-1
TGTGCCAGCAGCCACGAATCCGCGCTGGGCTATGGCTACACCTTC
CASSHESALGYGYTF
>.|.|TRBJ2-5|TRBV20-1
TGCAGTGCTAGAGATCACGGGCGGGATAGAGAGACCCAGTACTTC
CSARDHGRDRETQYF
>.|many|TRBJ1-6|TRBV25-1
TGTGCCAGCAGTGAACGGGGAGGGGATTCACCCCTCCACTTT
CASSERGGDSPLHF
>.|many|TRBJ2-1|TRBV4-1
TGCGCCAGCAGCTACCAACCCCGGCCCCCGGCGGAGGGCGAGCAGTTCTTC
CASSYQPRPPAEGEQFF
>.|many|TRBJ2-5|TRBV30
TGTGCCTGGAATGGGGGCGGGGAGACCCAGTACTTC
CAWNGGGETQYF
>.|few|TRBJ1-1|TRBV7-8
TGTGCCAGCAGCCCGCGGGGGGGGCGCCGGGCTGAAGCTTTCTTT
CASSPRGGRRAEAFF
>.|many|TRBJ1-5|TRBV5-6
TGTGCCAGCAGCTTGGGGGGGTTCTCCAATCAGCCCCAGCATTTT
CASSLGGFSNQPQHF
>TRBD1|many|TRBJ1-2|TRBV20-1
TGCAGTGTTACGCCGACAGGGGTAAATGGCTACACCTTC
CSVTPTGVNGYTF
>.|.|TRBJ1-1|TRBV6-2/TRBV6-3
TGTGCCAGCAGCCCCTACCTAGGGACATCTTTGGAAGCTTTCTTT
CASSPYLGTSLEAFF
>.|many|TRBJ2-2|TRBV5-1
TGCGCCAGCAGCTTGGTTGGGGGGAACACCGGGGAGCTGTTTTTT
CASSLVGGNTGELFF
>.|many|TRBJ2-7|TRBV28
TGTGCCAGCACGGGAGGACAGTACTACGAGCAGTACTTC
CASTGGQYYEQYF
>TRBD2|many|TRBJ2-3|TRBV7-2
TGTGCCAGCAGCTTAATCAGCGGGAGGACAGATACGCAGTATTTT
CASSLISGRTDTQYF
>.|.|TRBJ2-3|TRBV6-4
TGTGCCAGCAGTGACGGTAGCGCAAGCACAGATACGCAGTATTTT
CASSDGSASTDTQYF